This TCR beta chain originates from a study of monozygotic twins with inflammatory bowel disease. TCRdb reanalyzed the 5' RACE reads, giving one entry per CDR3 protein sequence and no DNA. The sample has 85,000 to 110,000 distinct CDR3 sequences; the top ten hold 1.5% to 2%. Germline CDR1 is SEHNR and CDR2 is FQNEAQ (reference sequence). The CDR3 has 15 amino acids. V is TRBV7-9 and J is TRBJ1-4. This clonotype was obtained from a human donor with ulcerative colitis or Crohn's disease, or a healthy co-twin of an affected twin (not recorded which). The sequenced sample was blood. This CDR3 is CASSLVIATNEKLFF.